These T cell receptor beta chains were read from a single sample in a study of identifying expanded T cells in peripheral blood. Profiled with immunoSEQ multiplex PCR; TCRdb holds only in-frame clones, not every one. Of approximately 81,000 clones in the sample, over 80% were seen once. Specimen: blood. These receptors all come from a person between 18 and 69 years old in good health. The CDR3 runs from the conserved cysteine through the conserved F or W. Fields, in order: V gene, J gene, D gene, clone size, CDR3 protein, CDR3 DNA. A D gene is named only where the DNA matches it firmly. Not every row has a clone size; where given, it reads once, few, many or a size class.

V: TRBV28; J: TRBJ1-5; D: TRBD1; size: -; CDR3: CASSSGQINQPQHF; DNA: TGTGCCAGCTCTTCGGGACAGATAAATCAGCCCCAGCATTTT
V: TRBV4-3; J: TRBJ1-2; D: -; size: -; CDR3: CASSQSIQGDYGYTF; DNA: TGCGCCAGCAGCCAATCAATTCAGGGTGATTATGGCTACACCTTC
V: TRBV11-1; J: TRBJ2-3; D: TRBD2; size: once; CDR3: CASSSRVAGADTQYF; DNA: TGTGCCAGCAGCTCTCGGGTAGCGGGAGCAGATACGCAGTATTTT
V: TRBV7-8; J: TRBJ1-4; D: -; size: once; CDR3: CASSLAPREINEKLFF; DNA: TGTGCCAGCAGCTTAGCTCCGAGAGAGATTAATGAAAAACTGTTTTTT
V: TRBV2; J: TRBJ1-4; D: TRBD1; size: -; CDR3: CASNAGGSEKLFF; DNA: TGTGCCAGCAACGCAGGGGGCTCTGAAAAACTGTTTTTT
V: TRBV5-4; J: TRBJ2-3; D: -; size: -; CDR3: CASSLDRVADTQYF; DNA: TGTGCCAGCAGCTTGGACAGGGTCGCAGATACGCAGTATTTT
V: TRBV7-9; J: TRBJ2-7; D: -; size: -; CDR3: CATQGGPYEQYF; DNA: TGTGCCACTCAGGGGGGCCCCTACGAGCAGTACTTC
V: TRBV6-5; J: TRBJ2-1; D: TRBD2; size: -; CDR3: CASIREAGGPYEQFF; DNA: TGTGCCAGCATCCGCGAGGCGGGAGGGCCTTATGAGCAGTTCTTC
V: TRBV11-3; J: TRBJ2-3; D: -; size: -; CDR3: CASSLGAGDTQYF; DNA: TGTGCCAGCAGCTTGGGGGCGGGGGATACGCAGTATTTT
V: TRBV7-6; J: TRBJ1-5; D: -; size: -; CDR3: CASSLSASNQPQHF; DNA: TGTGCCAGCAGCTTATCAGCTAGCAATCAGCCCCAGCATTTT
V: TRBV28; J: TRBJ1-1; D: -; size: -; CDR3: CAGGGQNTEAFF; DNA: TGTGCCGGCGGGGGACAGAACACTGAAGCTTTCTTT
V: TRBV4-3; J: TRBJ1-5; D: -; size: -; CDR3: CASSQGVGSNQPQHF; DNA: TGCGCCAGCAGCCAAGGGGTCGGTAGCAATCAGCCCCAGCATTTT
V: TRBV7-2; J: TRBJ2-6; D: TRBD1; size: -; CDR3: CASIRGQTFSGANVLTF; DNA: TGTGCCAGCATCCGGGGACAGACCTTCTCTGGGGCCAACGTCCTGACTTTC
V: TRBV28; J: TRBJ1-1; D: -; size: once; CDR3: CASSLLAYGAFF; DNA: TGTGCCAGCAGTTTGTTGGCCTACGGAGCTTTCTTT
V: TRBV18; J: TRBJ2-5; D: -; size: -; CDR3: CASSPPVETQYF; DNA: TGTGCCAGCTCACCACCGGTAGAGACCCAGTACTTC
V: TRBV7-9; J: TRBJ1-1; D: -; size: -; CDR3: CASNTQGPATEAFF; DNA: TGTGCCAGCAACACTCAGGGGCCGGCCACTGAAGCTTTCTTT
V: TRBV6-1; J: TRBJ2-3; D: TRBD1; size: -; CDR3: CASAGQGTSPQYF; DNA: TGTGCCAGCGCCGGACAGGGAACTAGCCCGCAGTATTTT
V: TRBV28; J: TRBJ1-2; D: TRBD1; size: -; CDR3: CASSPGTDNYGYTF; DNA: TGTGCCAGCAGCCCCGGGACAGATAACTATGGCTACACCTTC
V: TRBV19; J: TRBJ1-5; D: -; size: -; CDR3: CASSTLTSGGGQPQHF; DNA: TGTGCCAGTAGTACCCTGACGTCGGGAGGGGGGCAGCCCCAGCATTTT
V: TRBV5-1; J: TRBJ1-1; D: -; size: -; CDR3: CASSQTGGTEAFF; DNA: TGCGCCAGCAGCCAGACAGGTGGCACTGAAGCTTTCTTT
V: TRBV15; J: TRBJ1-1; D: -; size: -; CDR3: CATSRAQNTEAFF; DNA: TGTGCCACCAGCAGAGCGCAGAACACTGAAGCTTTCTTT
V: TRBV27; J: TRBJ1-2; D: TRBD1; size: -; CDR3: CASKTGGGGYTF; DNA: TGTGCCAGCAAGACAGGGGGCGGTGGCTACACCTTC
V: TRBV7-7; J: TRBJ2-3; D: -; size: -; CDR3: CASSWGLTDTQYF; DNA: TGTGCTAGCAGCTGGGGACTCACAGATACGCAGTATTTT
V: TRBV29-1; J: TRBJ2-7; D: TRBD2; size: -; CDR3: CSVRGLAGAYEQYF; DNA: TGCAGCGTACGGGGACTAGCGGGAGCCTACGAGCAGTACTTC
V: TRBV29-1; J: TRBJ1-2; D: -; size: -; CDR3: CSYMGGYGYTF; DNA: TGCAGCTACATGGGGGGGTATGGCTACACCTTC
V: TRBV28; J: TRBJ1-5; D: -; size: -; CDR3: CASSFLVVGTQPQHF; DNA: TGTGCCAGCAGTTTTCTTGTTGTGGGGACTCAGCCCCAGCATTTT